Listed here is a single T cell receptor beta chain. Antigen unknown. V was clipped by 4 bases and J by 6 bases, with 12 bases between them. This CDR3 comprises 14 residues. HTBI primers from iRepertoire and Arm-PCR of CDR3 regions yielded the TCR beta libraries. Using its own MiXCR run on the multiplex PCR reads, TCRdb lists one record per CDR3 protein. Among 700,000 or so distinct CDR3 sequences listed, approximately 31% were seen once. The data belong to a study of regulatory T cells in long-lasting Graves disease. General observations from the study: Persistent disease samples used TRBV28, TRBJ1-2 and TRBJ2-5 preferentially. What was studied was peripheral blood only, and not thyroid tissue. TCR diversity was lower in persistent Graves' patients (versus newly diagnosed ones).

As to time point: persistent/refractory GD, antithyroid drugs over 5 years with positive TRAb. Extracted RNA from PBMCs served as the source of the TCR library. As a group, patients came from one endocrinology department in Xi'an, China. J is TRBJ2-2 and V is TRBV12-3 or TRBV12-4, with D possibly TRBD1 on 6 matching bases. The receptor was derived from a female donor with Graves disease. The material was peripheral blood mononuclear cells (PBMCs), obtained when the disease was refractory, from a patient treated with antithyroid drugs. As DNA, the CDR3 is TGTGCCAGCAGTTGGCAGGGGATTGCCGGGGAGCTGTTTTTT. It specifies CASSWQGIAGELFF.